One and the same sample provided the 29 T cell receptor beta chains below, sequenced in a study of tumor-infiltrating lymphocytes in primary liver carcinoma. cDNA specific to TCR beta was made from 450 to 500 ng of total RNA, with a constant-region primer employed for priming. What produced the TCR beta libraries was three nested multiplex PCR rounds using slightly modified ARM-PCR. The two initial PCR rounds, approximately 10 cycles each, used TRBV1-TRBV30 forward and C-beta reverse primers. In TCRdb, the multiplex PCR reads were re-called with MiXCR into one record per CDR3 protein. The sample contains 100,000 or so distinct CDR3 sequences, 69% of which appear only once. For each extraction, RNA and DNA were obtained together from about 20-30 mg of unsorted bulk tissue. The sample consisted of liver tumor tissue from sampling region 5. The subset was: tumor region T5, tumor centre. Receptors were obtained from a woman aged 55-69 years with primary liver carcinoma and hepatitis B virus infection.

Worth noting for this clonotype: Lacking the conserved final phenylalanine or tryptophan, this CDR3 likely reflects a read error. The DNA is left out, because the CDR3 cannot be placed on it with certainty; the CDR3 is given as TCRdb lists it. The CDR3 here is CASNTGTGVGEHYS. The chain carries TRBV6-1 and TRBJ2-7; TRBD1, the table's D call, lacks a check against the DNA. The germline V gene has CDR1 MNHNS and CDR2 SASEGT. With termini counted, the CDR3 has 14 amino acids.

Turning to this clonotype: The conserved phenylalanine or tryptophan is not found at the CDR3 terminus, so this likely reflects a read error. It is unclear where the CDR3 begins or ends on the DNA, so no DNA is shown, and the CDR3 is as TCRdb lists it. The chain couples TRBV29-1 to TRBJ2-1; the table's D call of TRBD1 was not tested on the DNA. Germline CDR1 is SQVTM and CDR2 is ANQGSEA. 17 amino acids form the CDR3, both terminal residues included. The CDR3 sequence: CSVEELGGGGSYNEQLL.

The genes are TRBV9 and TRBJ2-2; the D gene is possibly TRBD2 (5 bases). The CDR3 sequence is 12 residues long. The germline gives CDR1 SGDLS, CDR2 YYNGEE. V dropped 3 bases and J dropped 5 bases, with 5 bases sitting between them. CDR3 in amino acids: CASSGRTGELFF. CDR3 DNA sequence: TGTGCCAGCAGCGGGAGGACCGGGGAGCTGTTTTTT.

On this clonotype: A clone one base away is much larger, so this may be a read error. The chain employs TRBV7-8 and TRBJ2-5; TRBD2 matches 11 bases. The V and J ends lost 6 bases and 6 bases, in that order; junction bases with no gene match: 18. Per germline, CDR1 SGHVS and CDR2 FQNEAQ. The CDR3 is 18 amino acids. The CDR3 spells CASRPIGLAGGGGKTQYF. The CDR3 DNA reads as TGTGCCAGCAGACCTATCGGGCTAGCGGGAGGAGGGGGGAAGACCCAGTACTTC.

The chain employs TRBV11-2 and TRBJ1-1, with a tentative D call TRBD1 (6 bases). The CDR3 runs 15 residues. Germline V gene data show CDR1 as SGHAT and CDR2 as FQNNGV. V was cut by 0 bases and J by 5 bases, with 13 bases left in between. The CDR3 coding sequence is TGTGCCAGCAGCTTAGATCTGGGGGCTGGAACTGAAGCTTTCTTT. It codes for CASSLDLGAGTEAFF.

Note on this clonotype: Its ends do not fully match the called genes, so a read error is possible. The rearrangement links TRBV29-1 to TRBJ2-1, with 9 bases aligning to TRBD2. In germline, CDR1 is SQVTM, CDR2 ANQGSEA. CDR3 length equals 17 residues. In DNA form, the CDR3 reads TGCAACGTTGAAGATCTTCTCCTTAGCGGGAGACAGAATGAGCAGTTCTTC. Its protein is CNVEDLLLSGRQNEQFF.

This clonotype appeared once. A read error may produce the germline difference seen at one junction end. V gene TRBV7-8 combines with J gene TRBJ2-5, with D uncertain. CDR1 is SGHVS and CDR2 is FQNEAQ in the germline V gene. The CDR3 sequence is 15 residues long. The CDR3 DNA sequence: TGTGCAAGCAGCTTAGGGTTCGCAGGCCAAGAGACCCAGTACTTC. Amino acid sequence: CASSLGFAGQETQYF.

With regard to this clonotype: One junction end disagrees with the germline gene, perhaps due to a read error. The V call is TRBV16, the J call TRBJ2-7; 7 bases match TRBD1. The CDR3 sequence is 13 residues long. Germline CDR1 and CDR2: KGHSY and FQNENV. The CDR3 nucleotides are TGTGCCAGCAGCCGCTCTTCCGGCGACAGGGTTCGCTTC. Protein sequence: CASSRSSGDRVRF.

Worth noting for this clonotype: The junction departs from germline at one end; a sequencing error may be responsible. The chain links TRBV11-2 to TRBJ2-7, with D perhaps given as TRBD1 or TRBD2 (5 bases each). The CDR3 loop spans 14 amino acids. The V gene's germline CDR1 is SGHAT and CDR2 FQNNGV. In DNA, the CDR3 is TGTGCCAGCAGCTCGGACGGGACGGTAATCGAGCACTATTTC. It encodes CASSSDGTVIEHYF. The full variable domain, completed using reference TRBV11-2 and TRBJ2-7, is EAGVAQSPRYKIIEKRQSVAFWCNPISGHATLYWYQQILGQGPKLLIQFQNNGVVDDSQLPKDRFSAERLKGVDSTLKIQPAKLEDSAVYLCASSSDGTVIEHYFGPGTRLTVT.

Concerning this clonotype itself: Its ends do not fully match the called genes, so a read error is possible. This sequence joins TRBV11-3 and TRBJ2-7, with TRBD2 matching over 7 bases. This CDR3 has 14 residues. Germline V lookup: CDR1 SGHNT, CDR2 YENEEA. The CDR3 DNA reads as TGTGTCAGCACCTTAAGCGGGCGGGAGCACGAACAGTACTTC. Translation gives CVSTLSGREHEQYF. Full variable domain (outside the CDR3, taken from reference TRBV11-3 and TRBJ2-7): EAGVVQSPRYKIIEKKQPVAFWCNPISGHNTLYWYLQNLGQGPELLIRYENEEAVDDSQLPKDRFSAERLKGVDSTLKIQPAELGDSAVYLCVSTLSGREHEQYFGPGTRLTVT.

To note about this clonotype: This CDR3 is missing its conserved last phenylalanine or tryptophan, likely due to a read error. The chain recombines TRBV10-3 with TRBJ1-1, with 7 bases identical to TRBD1. The CDR3 is 15 amino acids. CDR1 and CDR2 from the germline V gene are ENHRY and SYGVKD. The CDR3 coding sequence is TGTGCCATCACGAGAGGGACAGCTATGAACAATGAAGCTTTCCTT. Translated: CAITRGTAMNNEAFL.

The chain recombines TRBV11-2 with TRBJ2-1; D remains unclear. Germline CDR1 reads SGHAT; CDR2 reads FQNNGV. The CDR3 runs 15 residues. The CDR3 here is CVRSFDWGKGNEQFF. Here the CDR3 DNA reads TGTGTCCGCAGTTTCGACTGGGGAAAGGGCAATGAGCAGTTCTTC. The full variable domain, rest sourced from reference TRBV11-2 and TRBJ2-1, is EAGVAQSPRYKIIEKRQSVAFWCNPISGHATLYWYQQILGQGPKLLIQFQNNGVVDDSQLPKDRFSAERLKGVDSTLKIQPAKLEDSAVYLCVRSFDWGKGNEQFFGPGTRLTVL.

Note on this clonotype: One base away lies a much larger clone, so this may be a sequencing read error. V and J are TRBV5-4 and TRBJ2-1, with TRBD2 matching over 11 bases. The CDR3 length is 15 residues. With 4 bases clipped from V and 4 bases from J, the junction kept 4 bases outside the gene matches. Germline-derived CDR1 and CDR2 are SGHNT and YYREEE (reference sequence). The CDR3 coding sequence is TGTGCCAGCAGCATCAGACTAGCGGGGTACAATGAGCAGTTCTTC. Amino acid sequence: CASSIRLAGYNEQFF.

This clonotype has more than one count but fewer than ten. A clone one base away is much larger, so this may be a read error. V and J are TRBV28 and TRBJ2-3; D remains unclear. The CDR3 is made up of 11 amino acids. With 3 bases removed from V and 4 bases from J, the gap between germline ends came to 2 bases. Germline assignment: CDR1 MDHEN and CDR2 SYDVKM. The CDR3 region has the DNA TGTGCCAGCAGTTTTGCAGATACGCAGTATTTT. This gives the protein CASSFADTQYF.

A few counts support this clonotype. In this CDR3 the conserved last residue, phenylalanine or tryptophan, is missing, so a read error is likely. The chain recombines TRBV11-3 with TRBJ2-7; TRBD1 aligns across 10 bases. This CDR3 is 15 amino acids long. V shed 5 bases, J shed 3 bases, and the junction held 7 bases outside the gene matches. From germline, CDR1 is SGHNT and CDR2 YENEEA. The DNA for the CDR3 is TGTGCCAGCAGCCTCGCGACAGGGGGCAACTACGAGCAGTACCTC. Its protein product is CASSLATGGNYEQYL.

There are a few counts of this clonotype. The V and J genes are TRBV28 and TRBJ2-3, with 7 bases that match TRBD2. Germline lookup yields CDR1 MDHEN and CDR2 SYDVKM. J gave up 5 bases and V 11 bases, and 7 bases lay outside the gene matches. The CDR3 has 12 residues. In DNA form, the CDR3 reads TGTGCCTCAGCGGGAACGGTAGATACGCAGTATTTT. It encodes CASAGTVDTQYF. Drawing the rest from reference TRBV28 and TRBJ2-3, the complete variable domain is DVKVTQSSRYLVKRTGEKVFLECVQDMDHENMFWYRQDPGLGLRLIYFSYDVKMKEKGDIPEGYSVSREKKERFSLILESASTNQTSMYLCASAGTVDTQYFGPGTRLTVL.

The chain combines TRBV28 with TRBJ2-3; tentatively, D is TRBD2 (6 bases). This CDR3 spans 15 amino acids. V shed 8 bases and J shed 3 bases, with 18 bases lying between them. Looked up from germline, CDR1 is MDHEN and CDR2 is SYDVKM. Here the CDR3 reads CASLGGAISTDTQYF. The CDR3 coding sequence is TGTGCCAGCCTCGGCGGGGCAATTAGTACAGATACGCAGTATTTT.

As concerns this clonotype: It is likely a read error, because the conserved phenylalanine at the end of the CDR3 is missing. The J gene is TRBJ1-1, the V gene TRBV5-4; 9 bases agree with TRBD1. The CDR3 runs 16 residues. Germline CDR1 and CDR2: SGHNT and YYREEE (reference sequence). The CDR3 is CASSLGGTGSNTEAFS. As DNA, the CDR3 is TGTGCCAGCAGTTTGGGGGGGACAGGGAGCAACACTGAAGCTTTCTCT.

As regards this clonotype: One end of the junction does not line up with germline, which may come from a read error. This chain links TRBV11-2 with TRBJ1-5; D might be TRBD1 (5 bases). The V gene's germline CDR1 is SGHAT and CDR2 FQNNGV. This CDR3 spans 14 amino acids. CDR3 bases: TGTGCCAGCAGCTTGGGACGGGGGGGGGATCCCCAGCGTTTT. Translated, it gives CASSLGRGGDPQRF.

The chain joins TRBV11-2 to TRBJ2-1; either TRBD1 or TRBD2 may supply D (6 bases each). CDR1 and CDR2 (germline): SGHAT, FQNNGV. The CDR3 has 16 amino acids. The germline V and J ends were trimmed by 5 bases and 0 bases, with 14 bases remaining between them. The CDR3 region is CASSRGTLSSYNEQFF. Written as DNA, the CDR3 is TGTGCCAGCAGCCGCGGGACACTCAGCTCCTACAATGAGCAGTTCTTC.

The chain has TRBV12-3 or TRBV12-4 and TRBJ2-3; TRBD2 might be the D (5 bases). This CDR3 region has 13 residues. Here the CDR3 reads CVNSLGLQDTQYF. CDR3 in DNA: TGTGTCAACAGCTTAGGACTCCAAGATACGCAGTATTTT.

As to this clonotype: An end of the junction differs from the germline gene, which may be a read error. V and J are TRBV4-1 and TRBJ1-1; D is perhaps TRBD1 (5 bases). CDR3 size: 12 residues. CDR1 is MGHRA, CDR2 YSYEKL, per germline. For the CDR3, the DNA is TGCGCCAGTAGCGCAGGGAACACTGAAGCTCTCTTT. Translation: CASSAGNTEALF.

A few counts support this clonotype. This sequence joins TRBV7-8 and TRBJ2-7; 8 bases map to TRBD2. The V gene end was trimmed by 8 bases and the J gene end by 4 bases; junction bases not matched to a gene: 10. Germline CDR1 reads SGHVS; CDR2 reads FQNEAQ. The CDR3 is made up of 14 amino acids. The CDR3 loop reads CASCSGTRRYEQYF. In DNA form, the CDR3 reads TGTGCCAGCTGTTCCGGGACTAGGAGGTACGAGCAGTACTTC.

As for this clonotype: One end of the junction does not line up with germline, which may come from a read error. The gene calls are TRBV12-3 or TRBV12-4 and TRBJ2-5; D remains unclear. The CDR3 is made up of 14 amino acids. CDR3 sequence: CDSSDPPTQETQYF. The CDR3, as DNA: TGTGACAGCAGTGACCCTCCCACCCAAGAGACCCAGTACTTC.

Worth noting for this clonotype: A much larger clone lies a single base off, so this may be a read error. Since no conserved phenylalanine or tryptophan closes the CDR3, a read error is the likely cause. The rearrangement uses TRBV5-6 and TRBJ2-6; D gene uncertain. The CDR3 has 15 residues. Germline lookup yields CDR1 SGHDT and CDR2 YYEEEE. Trimming removed 6 bases from V and 2 bases from J, with 12 bases in between. The CDR3 DNA is TGTGCCAGCAAATCCACACCGACTGGGGCCAACGTCCTGACTTGC. This translates into CASKSTPTGANVLTC.

As concerns this clonotype: The junction shows a germline mismatch at one end, possibly a read error. The CDR3 here is CANSLDHDIGYGYTF. The CDR3 coding sequence is TGTGCCAACAGCTTAGATCACGACATCGGCTATGGCTACACCTTC. This rearrangement joins TRBV11-3 to TRBJ1-2, with D unclear. The CDR3 loop spans 15 amino acids. Germline assignment: CDR1 SGHNT and CDR2 YENEEA.

A remark on this clonotype: Mismatch with germline at one junction end may stem from a read error. The rearrangement links TRBV11-2 to TRBJ2-7; D unclear. The germline V gene encodes CDR1 SGHAT and CDR2 FQNNGV. CDR3 size: 14 residues. The DNA for the CDR3 is TGTGCCAGCGGCTTAGCATGGAGAGCCTATGAGCAGTACTTC. It encodes CASGLAWRAYEQYF.

Turning to this clonotype: Mismatch with germline at one junction end may stem from a read error. The CDR3 is CASSFGGSRNEQFF. The CDR3 DNA reads as TGCGCTAGCAGCTTTGGCGGGAGCAGAAATGAGCAGTTCTTC. V gene TRBV5-1 combines with J gene TRBJ2-1; TRBD2 matches at 7 bases. The germline V gene encodes CDR1 SGHRS and CDR2 YFSETQ. The CDR3 is 14 residues long.

This clonotype was seen more than once but under ten times. The V gene is TRBV6-1, the J gene TRBJ2-3, with a weak D call TRBD1 (5 bases). Germline CDR1 reads MNHNS; CDR2 reads SASEGT. The CDR3 is made up of 15 amino acids. V was pared by 6 bases and J by 4 bases, with 17 bases between. CDR3 in amino acids: CASRQDRTGADTQYF. As DNA, the CDR3 is TGTGCCAGCAGACAAGACAGAACAGGCGCAGATACGCAGTATTTT.